The 28 T cell receptor beta chains given below trace back to one sample, sequenced in a study of blood T cells in healthy people across ages. A second PCR, run for roughly 7 to 12 cycles, used a sample-barcoded 5' primer plus a J-beta primer mix. MiXCR was run by TCRdb on the 5' RACE reads, yielding one entry per CDR3 protein. Of 660,000 or so distinct CDR3 sequences in the sample, approximately 50% were seen once. Sequencing used blood. These receptors all come from a man in his fifties or sixties in good health.

V and J are TRBV7-2 and TRBJ2-1, with 13 bases matching TRBD2. CDR1 SGHTA and CDR2 FQGNSA come from the germline V gene. The CDR3 runs to 18 residues. V lost 4 bases to trimming and J lost 0 bases; unmatched junction nucleotides: 6. CDR3 sequence (DNA): TGTGCCAGCAGCTGGACTAGCGGGGGACTCAGCTCCTACAATGAGCAGTTCTTC. This gives the protein CASSWTSGGLSSYNEQFF.

The chain combines TRBV29-1 with TRBJ2-1; D is possibly TRBD2 (5 bases). Trimming took off 2 bases at V and 13 bases at J, with 18 bases between the two ends. The CDR3 sequence is 13 residues long. Germline-derived CDR1 and CDR2 are SQVTM and ANQGSEA. CDR3 coding DNA: TGCAGCGTTGAAACCAGTTGGGGAGAGACCCAGTTCTTC. Translated: CSVETSWGETQFF.

The J gene is TRBJ2-5, the V gene TRBV20-1; D might be TRBD1 (5 bases). Trimming pared 3 bases from V and 3 bases from J, leaving 11 bases between. The CDR3 covers 13 residues. CDR1 and CDR2 from the germline V gene are DFQATT and SNEGSKA (reference sequence). The CDR3 is CSASRTQKETQYF. The CDR3 coding sequence is TGCAGTGCTAGCCGGACACAAAAAGAGACCCAGTACTTC.

This chain uses TRBV20-1 with TRBJ2-2; D gene uncertain. Trimming shortened V by 3 bases and J by 1 base, and 6 bases separated the two germline ends. The germline V gene has CDR1 DFQATT and CDR2 SNEGSKA (reference sequence). There are 13 residues in the CDR3. The CDR3, as DNA: TGCAGTGCTAGGCATGTGAACACCGGGGAGCTGTTTTTT. Encoded protein: CSARHVNTGELFF.

This clonotype was detected only a few times. The chain uses TRBV3-1 and TRBJ2-3; possibly TRBD1 for D (6 bases). This CDR3 is 13 amino acids long. CDR1 LGHDT and CDR2 YNNKEL come from the germline V gene (reference sequence). Trimming took 1 base from V and 9 from J, leaving 11 bases between them. CDR3 sequence (DNA): TGTGCCAGCAGCCAAGCTCGGACAGCCACGCAGTATTTT. This translates into CASSQARTATQYF.

Details on this clonotype: Mismatch with germline at one junction end may stem from a read error. This sequence joins TRBV29-1 and TRBJ2-3; D is unresolved. Germline lookup yields CDR1 SQVTM and CDR2 ANQGSEA. The length of the CDR3 is 12 residues. CDR3 in amino acids: CNVEDSTDTQYF. The CDR3 nucleotides are TGCAACGTTGAAGACAGCACAGATACGCAGTATTTT.

To note about this clonotype: One end of the junction is discordant with germline, which a read error may explain. This chain uses TRBV12-3 or TRBV12-4 with TRBJ2-3, with D possibly being TRBD2 (6 bases). This CDR3 region has 13 residues. The CDR3 is CTSSRDWGDTQYF. The CDR3 coding sequence is TGTACCAGCAGTCGGGACTGGGGAGATACGCAGTATTTT.

The rearrangement uses TRBV2 and TRBJ2-6; D gene ambiguous. CDR1 is SNHLY and CDR2 is FYNNEI in the germline V gene. Trimming stripped 5 bases from V and 1 base from J, with 12 bases between. CDR3 length: 16 residues. The CDR3 nucleotides read TGTGCCAGCAGTCCCCGGACCCCGTCTGGGGCCAACGTCCTGACTTTC. Translated: CASSPRTPSGANVLTF.

This sequence joins TRBV11-2 and TRBJ2-5; 7 bases match TRBD2. The CDR3 has 16 amino acids. Germline V gives CDR1 SGHAT, CDR2 FQNNGV. The ends lost 2 bases at V and 2 bases at J; junction bases unmatched: 8. CDR3 protein: CASSLTRLGGQETQYF. The DNA of the CDR3 is TGTGCCAGCAGCTTAACCCGATTGGGGGGGCAAGAGACCCAGTACTTC.

This chain links TRBV20-1 with TRBJ1-5, with TRBD1 matching over 10 bases. CDR1 and CDR2 (germline): DFQATT, SNEGSKA (reference sequence). V shed 4 bases and J 1 base; nucleotides not matched to a gene: 1. CDR3 length: 14 amino acids. The CDR3 DNA reads TGCAGTGCTAAGGGACAGGGGAGCAATCAGCCCCAGCATTTT. Translating it yields CSAKGQGSNQPQHF.

The sample holds a few counts of this clonotype. The rearrangement joins TRBV3-1 to TRBJ1-2; D is uncertain. V shed 3 bases and J shed 4 bases, with 12 bases lying between them. The germline gives CDR1 LGHDT, CDR2 YNNKEL (reference sequence). The CDR3 has 14 residues. The CDR3 sequence is CASSHSGKSYGYTF. CDR3 bases: TGTGCCAGCAGCCACTCCGGGAAGTCCTATGGCTACACCTTC.

The CDR3: CASSLLPTGTDTQYF. Written as DNA, the CDR3 is TGTGCCAGCAGTCTTCTACCGACCGGCACAGATACGCAGTATTTT. The chain carries TRBV6-2 or TRBV6-3 and TRBJ2-3; no definite D call. This CDR3 has 15 residues. Germline CDR1 and CDR2: MNHEY and SVGEGT. Trimming stripped 5 bases from V and 1 base from J, with 13 bases between.

This clonotype has more than one count but fewer than ten. The V call is TRBV7-2, the J call TRBJ2-1; 8 bases line up with TRBD2. The CDR3 runs 17 residues. Trimming cost V 0 bases and J 6 bases; bases outside gene matches: 10. The germline V gene has CDR1 SGHTA and CDR2 FQGNSA. In DNA form, the CDR3 reads TGTGCCAGCAGCTTAGCGGGTGGCGGGACTAGAGTCAATGAGCAGTTCTTC. Translated, it gives CASSLAGGGTRVNEQFF.

The chain is built from TRBV6-1 and TRBJ2-7; no definite D call. The J call is in doubt because the DNA end fits TRBJ2-5 better. Looked up from germline, CDR1 is MNHNS and CDR2 is SASEGT. The CDR3 runs 15 residues. The CDR3 sequence is CASKINTVGQETQYF. For the CDR3, the DNA is TGTGCCAGCAAAATTAACACGGTTGGACAAGAGACCCAGTACTTC.

The chain has TRBV3-1 and TRBJ2-5; TRBD2 matches 12 bases. Per germline, CDR1 LGHDT and CDR2 YNNKEL (reference sequence). The CDR3 extends over 16 amino acids. With V trimmed by 1 base and J by 6 bases, 6 bases remained unmatched. CDR3 sequence: CASSQVASGGGKTQYF. CDR3 nucleotides: TGTGCCAGCAGCCAAGTAGCTAGCGGGGGGGGAAAGACCCAGTACTTC.

Only a few counts were recorded for this clonotype. This sequence joins TRBV29-1 and TRBJ2-5, with TRBD1 matching 8 bases. The junction had 0 bases not matched to a gene; V was cut back by 5 bases and J by 1 base. Germline lookup yields CDR1 SQVTM and CDR2 ANQGSEA. This CDR3 is built from 12 residues. The DNA for the CDR3 is TGCAGCGTTCAGGGGGCCCAAGAGACCCAGTACTTC. Its protein is CSVQGAQETQYF.

This clonotype was seen a handful of times. This chain uses TRBV20-1 with TRBJ1-1, with TRBD1 as a possible D gene (6 bases). Germline V lookup: CDR1 DFQATT, CDR2 SNEGSKA (reference sequence). This CDR3 region has 12 residues. CDR3 nucleotide sequence: TGCAGAAGGACAGCCCTTGGGACTGAAGCTTTCTTT. Residues: CRRTALGTEAFF.

This clonotype turned up a few times. This chain joins TRBV6-1 and TRBJ2-7; no clear D gene. V lost 4 bases to trimming and J lost 2 bases, with 9 bases between them. The CDR3 has 13 residues. The germline gives CDR1 MNHNS, CDR2 SASEGT. The chain's CDR3 is CASSVQRPYEQYF. The CDR3 nucleotides are TGTGCCAGCAGTGTACAAAGGCCCTACGAGCAGTACTTC.

The V call is TRBV29-1, the J call TRBJ1-2; tentatively, D is TRBD1 (5 bases). The CDR3 length is 13 residues. The V gene's germline CDR1 is SQVTM and CDR2 ANQGSEA. V dropped 4 bases and J dropped 5 bases, with 14 bases sitting between them. CDR3 nucleotides: TGCAGCGTTGGCCCAGGGACGGGGTATGGCTACACCTTC. Its translation is CSVGPGTGYGYTF.

J is TRBJ1-6 and V is TRBV15, with TRBD1 matching over 9 bases. Trimming cost V 3 bases and J 0 bases; bases outside gene matches: 6. Germline V gene lookup returns CDR1 LNHNV and CDR2 YYDKDF (reference sequence). This CDR3 region has 18 residues. The CDR3 spells CATSSPKDRGSYNSPLHF. CDR3 sequence (DNA): TGTGCCACCAGCAGCCCAAAGGACAGGGGCTCCTATAATTCACCCCTCCACTTT.

The V gene is TRBV6-5, the J gene TRBJ1-2; 7 bases map to TRBD1. Germline V gene data show CDR1 as MNHEY and CDR2 as SVGAGI. This CDR3 is 13 amino acids long. The junction had 9 bases not matched to a gene; V was cut back by 6 bases and J by 8 bases. CDR3 DNA sequence: TGTGCCAGCAGGCCGACAGGAGGGGGCGGCTACACCTTC. Its translation: CASRPTGGGGYTF.

This clonotype was seen once. The rearrangement joins TRBV29-1 to TRBJ2-3; D is unclear. CDR1 SQVTM and CDR2 ANQGSEA come from the germline V gene. Trimming stripped 3 bases from V and 0 bases from J, with 7 bases between. CDR3 length: 13 residues. The CDR3 loop reads CSVDDTSTDTQYF. CDR3 bases: TGCAGCGTTGATGATACTAGCACAGATACGCAGTATTTT.

V and J are TRBV6-1 and TRBJ2-1; D is possibly TRBD2 (6 bases). The J call may be faulty, since TRBJ2-7 better matches the DNA end. Germline V gives CDR1 MNHNS, CDR2 SASEGT. The CDR3 consists of 15 residues. DNA for the CDR3: TGTGCCAGCAGTCAAGGGACTCCCAGCTACAATGAGCAGTACTTC. Its protein is CASSQGTPSYNEQYF.

This chain connects TRBV10-3 to TRBJ2-2; tentative D call: TRBD1 (7 bases). CDR1 and CDR2 (germline): ENHRY, SYGVKD. The CDR3 contains 18 residues. V was trimmed by 4 bases and J by 3 bases, leaving 21 bases between them. The CDR3 DNA reads as TGTGCCATCAGTGGGAGGGACAGCCAGATCACCTACACCGGGGAGCTGTTTTTT. It translates to CAISGRDSQITYTGELFF.

This chain connects TRBV6-5 to TRBJ1-2; no definite D call. Germline V gene sequence: CDR1 MNHEY, CDR2 SVGAGI. The CDR3 consists of 14 residues. V was clipped by 1 base and J by 6 bases, with 12 bases between them. CDR3 DNA sequence: TGTGCCAGCAGTTACTTCAGGTCATGGGATGGCTACACCTTC. It codes for CASSYFRSWDGYTF.

This clonotype was seen more than once but under ten times. This chain connects TRBV12-5 to TRBJ1-1; 8 bases are a match to TRBD1. V lost 8 bases and J lost 4; bases outside the gene matches: 3. Germline CDR1 and CDR2: LGHNT and FRNRAP. The CDR3 sequence is 12 residues long. CDR3 coding DNA: TGTGCTAGTTCAGGGGGCGTCACTGAAGCTTTCTTT. The encoded protein is CASSGGVTEAFF. The full variable domain, with the rest looked up from reference TRBV12-5 and TRBJ1-1, is DARVTQTPRHKVTEMGQEVTMRCQPILGHNTVFWYRQTMMQGLELLAYFRNRAPLDDSGMPKDRFSAEMPDATLATLKIQPSEPRDSAVYFCASSGGVTEAFFGQGTRLTVV.

This clonotype was seen a few times. The chain couples TRBV9 to TRBJ2-7; TRBD2 is a possible D gene (5 bases). The J call may be mistaken, given a closer DNA end match to TRBJ2-5. Germline V gives CDR1 SGDLS, CDR2 YYNGEE. This CDR3 is built from 14 residues. The CDR3 loop reads CASSVASSWETQYF. The CDR3 region has the DNA TGTGCCAGCAGCGTAGCATCTAGCTGGGAGACCCAGTACTTC.

The chain joins TRBV27 to TRBJ2-3; no firm D call. Per the germline V gene, CDR1 is MNHEY and CDR2 is SMNVEV (reference sequence). The CDR3 runs 13 residues. V was clipped by 3 bases and J by 2 bases, with 6 bases between them. The CDR3: CASSFGTTDTQYF. In DNA, the CDR3 is TGTGCCAGCAGTTTTGGAACCACAGATACGCAGTATTTT.